The T cell receptor beta chain under discussion was sequenced for a study of T cell responses to AZD1222 COVID-19 vaccine. Germline V gives CDR1 DFQATT, CDR2 SNEGSKA (reference sequence). Deletions cut 3 bases from V and 3 bases from J, with 17 bases between. This CDR3 comprises 15 residues. Measured with immunoSEQ multiplex PCR; TCRdb has only the in-frame clones, and not every one. The sample lists about 140,000 clones, 65% to 90% occurring once. The TCR was taken from an adult who received the MenACWY meningococcal vaccine as a control. The starting material was peripheral blood, obtained 28 days after the second dose of the MenACWY control vaccine. The J gene is TRBJ1-1, the V gene TRBV20-1; tentative D call: TRBD1 (5 bases). Here the CDR3 DNA reads TGCAGTGCTAGTCAATTGGGAGGAGGGGACACTGAAGCTTTCTTT. Its translation is CSASQLGGGDTEAFF.